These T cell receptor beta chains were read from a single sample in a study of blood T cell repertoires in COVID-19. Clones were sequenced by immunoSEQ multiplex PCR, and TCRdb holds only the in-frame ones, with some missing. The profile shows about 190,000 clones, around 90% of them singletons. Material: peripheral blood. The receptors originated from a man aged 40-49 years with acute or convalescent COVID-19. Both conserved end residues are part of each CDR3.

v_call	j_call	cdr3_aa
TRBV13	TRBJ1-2	CASSLGSGQGNYGYTF
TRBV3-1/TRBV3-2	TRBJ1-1	CASSQEFAHLMNTEAFF
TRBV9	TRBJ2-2	CASSVGAANTGELFF
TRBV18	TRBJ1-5	CASSPGPGDNQPQHF
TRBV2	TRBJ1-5	CASSEGGLHREPQHF
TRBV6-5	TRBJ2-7	CASSNLQGGGYEQYF
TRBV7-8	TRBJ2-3	CASSRNGGTSTDTQYF
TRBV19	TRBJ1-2	CASSSRTALYGYTF
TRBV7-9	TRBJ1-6	CASSTDRGRHNSPLHF
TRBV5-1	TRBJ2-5	CASSLAVGREETQYF
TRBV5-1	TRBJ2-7	CASSLAAGREQYF
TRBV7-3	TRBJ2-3	CASSPAGQGTDTQYF
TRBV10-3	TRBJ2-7	CAISETGSEQYF
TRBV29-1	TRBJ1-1	CSVEDLAGGNTEAFF
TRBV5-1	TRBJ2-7	CASSLQQTSEQYF
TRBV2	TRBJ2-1	CAQRGYNEQFF
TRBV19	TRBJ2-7	CASSITTGGPYEQYF
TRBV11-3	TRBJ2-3	CASSLDTGADTQYF
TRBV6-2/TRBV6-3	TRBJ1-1	CASSDQGGEAFF
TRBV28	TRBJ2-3	CASRRGGGPDTQYF
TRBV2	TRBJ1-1	CASSVQGGLTEAFF
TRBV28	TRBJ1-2	CASSLLQGGGYTF
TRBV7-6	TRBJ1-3	CASSLEARGLVGNTIYF
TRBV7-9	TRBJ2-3	CASRLDSTDTQYF
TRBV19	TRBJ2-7	CASANRGAYEQYF
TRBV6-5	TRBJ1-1	CASRKPGHPNTEAFF
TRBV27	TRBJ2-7	CASSLYPSGGSYEQYF
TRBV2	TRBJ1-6	CASTYREPSPLHF
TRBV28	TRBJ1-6	CASSSFGTGINSPLHF
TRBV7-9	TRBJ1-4	CASSLTGVEKLFF
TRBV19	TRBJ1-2	CASSAARGYTF
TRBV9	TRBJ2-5	CASSVAPSSSETQYF
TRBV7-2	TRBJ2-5	CASTPTGRAGTQYF
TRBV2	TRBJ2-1	CASRDNPGNEQFF
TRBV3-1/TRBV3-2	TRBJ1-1	CASSQVSRQGIGNTEAFF
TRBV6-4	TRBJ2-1	CASSDGTGEQFF
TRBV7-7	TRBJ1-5	CASSATVYSNQPQHF
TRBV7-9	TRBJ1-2	CASSLGGGAANYGYTF
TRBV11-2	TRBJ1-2	CASSLDLWDTNYGYTF
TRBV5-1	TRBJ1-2	CASSLEGTVYGYTF
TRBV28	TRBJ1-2	CASSLPGTHYGYTF
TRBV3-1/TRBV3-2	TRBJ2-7	CASSQVASGVREQYF
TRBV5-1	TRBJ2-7	CASSLQGVDEQYF
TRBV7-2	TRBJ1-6	CASSPTTGRYSPLHF
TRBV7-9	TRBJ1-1	CASSHGQPEAFF
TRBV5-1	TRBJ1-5	CASSLDRGDNQPQHF